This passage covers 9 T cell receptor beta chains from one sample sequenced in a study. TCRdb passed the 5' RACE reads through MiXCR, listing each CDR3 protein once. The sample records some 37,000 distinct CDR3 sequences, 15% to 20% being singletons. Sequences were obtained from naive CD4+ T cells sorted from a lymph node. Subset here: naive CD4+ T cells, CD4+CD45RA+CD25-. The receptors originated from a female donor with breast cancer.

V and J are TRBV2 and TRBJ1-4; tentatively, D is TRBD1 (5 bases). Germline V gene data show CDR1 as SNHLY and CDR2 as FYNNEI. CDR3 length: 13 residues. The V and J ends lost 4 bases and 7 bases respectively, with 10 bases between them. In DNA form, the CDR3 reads TGTGCCAGCAGTGTCAGGGCCGCTGAAAAACTGTTTTTT. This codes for CASSVRAAEKLFF.

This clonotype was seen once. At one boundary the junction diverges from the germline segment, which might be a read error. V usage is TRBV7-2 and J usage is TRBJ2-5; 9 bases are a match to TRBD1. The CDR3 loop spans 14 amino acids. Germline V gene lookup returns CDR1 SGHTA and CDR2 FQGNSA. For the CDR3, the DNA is TGTGCCAGCACGGGACAGGGAATCCAAGAGACCCGGTACTTC. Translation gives CASTGQGIQETRYF.

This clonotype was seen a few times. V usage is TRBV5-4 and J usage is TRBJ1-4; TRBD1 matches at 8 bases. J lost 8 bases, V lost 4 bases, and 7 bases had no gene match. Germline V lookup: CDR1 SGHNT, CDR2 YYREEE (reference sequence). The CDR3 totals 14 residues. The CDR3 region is CASSAGQVAEKLFF. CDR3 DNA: TGTGCCAGCAGCGCGGGACAGGTTGCAGAAAAACTGTTTTTT.

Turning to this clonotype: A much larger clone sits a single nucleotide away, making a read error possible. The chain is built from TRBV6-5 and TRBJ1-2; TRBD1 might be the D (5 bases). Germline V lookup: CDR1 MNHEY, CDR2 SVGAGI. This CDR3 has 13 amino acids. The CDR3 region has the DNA TGTGCCAGCAGTTACTCTCAGGGCTATGGCCACACCTTC. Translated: CASSYSQGYGHTF.

For the CDR3, the DNA is TGCAGTGCCCAGGACAGGGACCAAGAGACCCAGTACTTC. It encodes CSAQDRDQETQYF. The rearrangement uses TRBV20-1 and TRBJ2-5; 8 bases align to TRBD1. V trimming: 6 bases; J trimming: 0 bases; junction bases outside the gene matches: 3. Germline values: CDR1 DFQATT, CDR2 SNEGSKA (reference sequence). CDR3 size: 13 residues.

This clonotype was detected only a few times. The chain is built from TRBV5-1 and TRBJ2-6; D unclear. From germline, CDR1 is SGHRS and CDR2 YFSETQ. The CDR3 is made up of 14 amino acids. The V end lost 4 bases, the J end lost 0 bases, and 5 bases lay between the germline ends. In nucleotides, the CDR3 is TGCGCCAGCAGCCCTGACTCTGGGGCCAACGTCCTGACTTTC. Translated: CASSPDSGANVLTF.

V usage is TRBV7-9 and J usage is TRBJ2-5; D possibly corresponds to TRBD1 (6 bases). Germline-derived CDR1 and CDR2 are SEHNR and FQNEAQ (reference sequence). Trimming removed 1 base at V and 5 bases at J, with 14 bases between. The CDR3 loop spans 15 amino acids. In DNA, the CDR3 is TGTGCCAGCAGCTTAGGCTCCCAGGGGATGGAGACCCAGTACTTC. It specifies CASSLGSQGMETQYF. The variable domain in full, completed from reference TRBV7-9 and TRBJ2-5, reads DTGVSQNPRHKITKRGQNVTFRCDPISEHNRLYWYRQTLGQGPEFLTYFQNEAQLEKSRLLSDRFSAERPKGSFSTLEIQRTEQGDSAMYLCASSLGSQGMETQYFGPGTRLLVL.

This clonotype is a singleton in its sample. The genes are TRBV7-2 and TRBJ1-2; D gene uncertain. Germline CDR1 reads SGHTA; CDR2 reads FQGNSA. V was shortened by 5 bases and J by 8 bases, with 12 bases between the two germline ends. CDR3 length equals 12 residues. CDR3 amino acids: CASSIGSGGYTF. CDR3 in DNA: TGTGCCAGCAGCATAGGGTCCGGGGGCTACACCTTC.

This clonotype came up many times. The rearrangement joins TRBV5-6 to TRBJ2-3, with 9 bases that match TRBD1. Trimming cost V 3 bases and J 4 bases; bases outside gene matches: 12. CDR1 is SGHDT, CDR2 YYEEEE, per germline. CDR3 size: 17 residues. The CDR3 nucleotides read TGTGCCAGCAGCTCGCTCCTTCGACAGGGGGGCGCAGATACGCAGTATTTT. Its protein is CASSSLLRQGGADTQYF. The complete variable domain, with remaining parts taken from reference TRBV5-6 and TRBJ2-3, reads DAGVTQSPTHLIKTRGQQVTLRCSPKSGHDTVSWYQQALGQGPQFIFQYYEEEERQRGNFPDRFSGHQFPNYSSELNVNALLLGDSALYLCASSSLLRQGGADTQYFGPGTRLTVL.